This T cell receptor beta chain was observed in a study of T cell repertoires in cytomegalovirus infection. On the study more broadly: It can be stated that public TCR beta signatures indicated CMV infection as well as a matching HLA type. Overall study findings and caveats: Cumulated frequencies of public TCR beta families served to identify carriers of CMV plus the relevant HLA.

V lost 6 bases to trimming and J lost 3 bases; unmatched junction nucleotides: 10. This CDR3 has 17 amino acids. Germline V lookup: CDR1 MNHEY, CDR2 SVGEGT. Points on this clonotype: The target antigen is unknown.

TCRdb reprocessed the reads via MiXCR and lists one record per CDR3 protein. The profile covers 800,000 to 950,000 distinct CDR3 sequences, with approximately 30% appearing a single time and 9.5% to 15% taken by the ten largest. This TCR came from a human donor in good health (CMV status not recorded). Some clones in this sample may be carry-over from other donors' samples. The J gene is TRBJ2-1, the V gene TRBV6-2 or TRBV6-3; 11 positions agree with TRBD2. Source: cultured CD8+ T cells from PBMCs, taken from culture after CMV antigen stimulation. CDR3 DNA sequence: TGTGCCAGCAGACTGTCCCTCACTAGCGGGGGCTACAATGAGCAGTTCTTC. As protein: CASRLSLTSGGYNEQFF.